The entry that follows covers one T cell receptor (beta chain) sequence. Antigen: not known. Method: immunoSEQ multiplex PCR; TCRdb's copy keeps in-frame clones and lacks some. The table lists 20,000 to 25,000 clones, about 84% of them singletons. Germline V gives CDR1 LNHNV, CDR2 YYDKDF (reference sequence). This CDR3 has 18 amino acids. This specimen belongs to a study of Tregs in tolerant kidney transplant recipients. Whole-study findings and limits: No direct test of biological reproducibility was done here. Changing PCR primers prevented nucleotide comparison between some patients' samples. Findings come from small patient numbers and require larger validation.

Recipients received nonmyeloablative bone marrow transplants from related graft donors, with transient mixed chimerism. The receptor's source is a human patient who received a combined kidney and bone marrow transplant. Some T cells may arise from the graft donor. The J gene is TRBJ2-5, the V gene TRBV15; TRBD1 matches 12 bases. TRBJ2-7 matches the DNA end more closely, so the J call is doubtful. Sequenced material: CD8+ T cells from blood (PBMCs), taken 6 months after the transplant. This CDR3 reads CATSRPGTGGTTSYEQYF. The CDR3 DNA reads as TGTGCCACCAGCAGACCCGGGACAGGGGGCACGACTTCCTACGAGCAGTACTTC.